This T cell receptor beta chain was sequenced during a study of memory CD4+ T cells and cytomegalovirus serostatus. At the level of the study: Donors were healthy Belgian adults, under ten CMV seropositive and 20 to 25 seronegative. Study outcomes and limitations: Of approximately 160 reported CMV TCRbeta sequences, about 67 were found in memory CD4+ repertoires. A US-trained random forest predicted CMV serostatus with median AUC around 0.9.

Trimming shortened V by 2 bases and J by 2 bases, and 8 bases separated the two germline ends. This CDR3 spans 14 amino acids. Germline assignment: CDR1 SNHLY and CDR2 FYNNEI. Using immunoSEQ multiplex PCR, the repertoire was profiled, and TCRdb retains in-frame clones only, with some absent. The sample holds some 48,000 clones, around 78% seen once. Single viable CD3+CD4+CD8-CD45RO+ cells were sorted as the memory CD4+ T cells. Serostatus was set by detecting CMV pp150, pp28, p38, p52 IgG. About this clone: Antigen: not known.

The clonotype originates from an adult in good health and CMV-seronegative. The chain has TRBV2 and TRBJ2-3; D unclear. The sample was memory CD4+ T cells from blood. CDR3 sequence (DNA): TGTGCCAGCAGTGAATTACACTTCACAGATACGCAGTATTTT. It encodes CASSELHFTDTQYF.